The clone carrying this T cell receptor beta chain was counted at least ten times. Antigen specificity is unknown. Each TCR cDNA library carried sample-specific barcodes on both ends. MiXCR was run by TCRdb on the 5' RACE reads, yielding one entry per CDR3 protein. The profile shows 350,000 to 450,000 distinct CDR3 sequences, approximately 30% of them singletons. V was trimmed by 2 bases and J by 11 bases, leaving 12 bases between them. Germline values: CDR1 ENHRY, CDR2 SYGVKD. The CDR3 sequence is 13 residues long. This sample stems from a study of identical twins' blood T cells. Findings and caveats of the study: Twins shared more top CDR3 clonotypes than unrelated donors did.

Sequencing was done on a sample of PBMCs. The chain recombines TRBV10-3 with TRBJ1-4; no firm D call. The clonotype comes from a woman aged 18-49 years in good health. The CDR3 protein is CAISEVSVGKLFF. In DNA, the CDR3 is TGTGCCATCAGTGAGGTCTCGGTCGGGAAACTGTTTTTT.